This T cell receptor (beta chain) was obtained from a study of CD8 T cells in Susac syndrome. RNA was extracted with the RNeasy kit, and a quantity of roughly 0.5 to 1 ug was reverse transcribed using random hexamers. The immunoSEQ assay covered 54 Vbeta and 13 Jbeta segments for CDR3. Via MiXCR, TCRdb re-called the immunoSEQ multiplex PCR reads, giving one row per CDR3 protein. This sample carries about 300,000 distinct CDR3 sequences, 65% to 90% of them seen once, and the ten largest clones take around 0.22%. The authors sequenced TCR beta from blood CD8+ and CD4+ T cells. V lost 1 base and J lost 1, with 13 bases in between. Germline lookup yields CDR1 LGHNA and CDR2 YSLEER. The CDR3 is made up of 16 amino acids.

This receptor was identified in a human donor with multiple sclerosis. What was sequenced was CD8+ T cells from PBMCs. The V and J genes are TRBV4-3 and TRBJ1-1; D uncertain. DNA of the CDR3: TGCGCCAGCAGCCAAGGTACAGTTACCCCGAACACTGAAGCTTTCTTT. Protein: CASSQGTVTPNTEAFF.